Shown below are 27 T cell receptor beta chains from a single sample sequenced in a study of shared clonotypes between healthy human individuals (TCRdb year 2020). CD8 naive samples were obtained by positive selection for CCR7 among CD45RO-negative cells, yielding a CD45RA+CCR7+ population from which TemRA cells were excluded. Library prep was done by the immunoSEQ multiplex PCR assay. The table was pulled from immuneACCESS by TCRdb, which kept in-frame rearrangements only. Such tables lose some clones; where checked, under half of the loss comes from unresolved V genes, and the rest has no known cause. The sample yields roughly 2.1 million clones; about 93% were counted once. 1.5% to 2% of the sample rests with the top ten. Specimen: naive CD8+ T cells from PBMCs. What the cell subset or site label conveys for this sample: CD45RA+CCR7+. These receptors all stem from a man aged 18 to 30 in good health. Some clones in this sample may be carry-over from other donors' samples.

Note on this clone: The sample contains more than one DNA sequence encoding this CDR3. This sequence joins TRBV5-1 and TRBJ1-5; TRBD1 is a possible D gene (6 bases). Trimming removed 4 bases at V and 6 bases at J, with 11 bases between. The CDR3 totals 13 residues. Germline CDR1 and CDR2: SGHRS and YFSETQ. CDR3 sequence reads: CASSLGGSQPQHF. Written as DNA, the CDR3 is TGCGCCAGCAGCCTAGGGGGATCTCAGCCCCAGCATTTT.

This clone was picked up one time. V and J are TRBV4-3 and TRBJ1-2; D unclear. Looked up from germline, CDR1 is LGHNA and CDR2 is YSLEER. The CDR3 is 14 amino acids. V lost 0 bases and J lost 6, with 11 bases in between. The DNA for the CDR3 is TGCGCCAGCAGCCAAGAGAGCTACAGTCATGGCTACACCTTC. This gives the protein CASSQESYSHGYTF.

The V call is TRBV9, the J call TRBJ2-2, with 9 bases fitting TRBD2. Germline CDR1 SGDLS, CDR2 YYNGEE. The CDR3 spans 15 residues. J gave up 4 bases and V 2 bases, and 3 bases lay outside the gene matches. The CDR3 loop reads CASSVRSGSTGELFF. CDR3 DNA sequence: TGTGCCAGCAGCGTGCGTAGCGGGAGCACCGGGGAGCTGTTTTTT.

V is TRBV7-9 and J is TRBJ2-2; the match to TRBD2 covers 12 bases. The length of the CDR3 is 18 residues. V gave up 5 bases and J gave up 0 bases; unmatched junction bases: 7. Germline loops: CDR1 SEHNR, CDR2 FQNEAQ (reference sequence). The DNA of the CDR3 is TGTGCCAGCAGCCAAGGACTAGCGGGAACCTCGAACACCGGGGAGCTGTTTTTT. Translation gives CASSQGLAGTSNTGELFF. Complete variable domain (other parts from reference TRBV7-9 and TRBJ2-2): DTGVSQNPRHKITKRGQNVTFRCDPISEHNRLYWYRQTLGQGPEFLTYFQNEAQLEKSRLLSDRFSAERPKGSFSTLEIQRTEQGDSAMYLCASSQGLAGTSNTGELFFGEGSRLTVL.

With respect to this clone: Distinct nucleotide sequences in the sample also encode this CDR3. The chain has TRBV27 and TRBJ2-2; no firm D call. Germline V lookup: CDR1 MNHEY, CDR2 SMNVEV (reference sequence). Trimming shortened V by 2 bases and J by 5 bases, and 6 bases separated the two germline ends. The CDR3 has 13 residues. CDR3 loop: CASSLSGTGELFF. The CDR3 DNA is TGTGCCAGCAGTTTAAGTGGAACCGGGGAGCTGTTTTTT.

The chain has TRBV5-1 and TRBJ2-7, with TRBD1 as a possible D gene (6 bases). CDR3 length: 15 amino acids. V was clipped by 4 bases and J by 0 bases, with 14 bases between them. CDR1 SGHRS and CDR2 YFSETQ come from the germline V gene. Here the CDR3 reads CASSGWGPHSYEQYF. In nucleotides, the CDR3 is TGCGCCAGCAGCGGGTGGGGGCCCCACTCCTACGAGCAGTACTTC.

The V call is TRBV4-2, the J call TRBJ1-2, with 8 bases identical to TRBD1. The CDR3 contains 15 residues. Unmatched junction bases numbered 7, after V lost 0 bases and J lost 7 bases. Germline assignment: CDR1 LGHNA and CDR2 YNFKEQ. The CDR3: CASSQDPGGAGGYTF. The CDR3 DNA reads as TGTGCCAGCAGCCAAGACCCAGGGGGCGCCGGTGGCTACACCTTC.

The genes are TRBV4-2 and TRBJ2-7; 13 bases align to TRBD2. Germline CDR1 is LGHNA and CDR2 is YNFKEQ. This CDR3 is 14 amino acids long. The V segment lost 4 bases and the J segment 13 bases; nucleotides outside the gene matches: 10. In DNA, the CDR3 is TGTGCCAGCAGCCTAGGGACTAGCGGGATAATCCCCTACTTC. Residues: CASSLGTSGIIPYF.

Here the CDR3 reads CASAILAGGSYEQYF. CDR3 DNA sequence: TGTGCCAGCGCCATACTAGCGGGAGGGTCCTACGAGCAGTACTTC. The rearrangement links TRBV27 to TRBJ2-7; TRBD2 agrees at 13 bases. Trimming removed 8 bases from V and 1 base from J; junction bases left unmatched: 5. The length of the CDR3 is 15 residues. The V gene's germline CDR1 is MNHEY and CDR2 SMNVEV (reference sequence).

This sequence joins TRBV11-2 and TRBJ2-7; D is possibly TRBD2 (6 bases). V dropped 5 bases and J dropped 3 bases, with 14 bases sitting between them. The CDR3 is 14 residues long. Germline values: CDR1 SGHAT, CDR2 FQNNGV. The CDR3 sequence is CASSPPGGGYEQYF. The DNA of the CDR3 is TGTGCCAGCAGCCCCCCCGGGGGTGGCTACGAGCAGTACTTC. Filled out from reference TRBV11-2 and TRBJ2-7, the complete variable domain reads EAGVAQSPRYKIIEKRQSVAFWCNPISGHATLYWYQQILGQGPKLLIQFQNNGVVDDSQLPKDRFSAERLKGVDSTLKIQPAKLEDSAVYLCASSPPGGGYEQYFGPGTRLTVT.

This CDR3 is CASSKRGGPNYGYTF. DNA for the CDR3: TGTGCCAGCAGCAAACGGGGGGGGCCGAACTATGGCTACACCTTC. J is TRBJ1-2 and V is TRBV21-1. TRBV21-1 is a pseudogene locus. The CDR3 covers 15 residues.

The V gene is TRBV28, the J gene TRBJ2-1, with 8 bases aligning to TRBD1. J gave up 4 bases and V 2 bases, and 4 bases lay outside the gene matches. There are 15 residues in the CDR3. The germline CDR1 and CDR2 sequences are MDHEN and SYDVKM. The CDR3: CASSLTGGTYNEQFF. Here the CDR3 DNA reads TGTGCCAGCAGTTTAACAGGGGGGACTTACAATGAGCAGTTCTTC. Together with reference TRBV28 and TRBJ2-1, the CDR3 gives the full variable domain: DVKVTQSSRYLVKRTGEKVFLECVQDMDHENMFWYRQDPGLGLRLIYFSYDVKMKEKGDIPEGYSVSREKKERFSLILESASTNQTSMYLCASSLTGGTYNEQFFGPGTRLTVL.

V is TRBV11-2 and J is TRBJ2-5; D might be TRBD1 (6 bases). Germline V gene data show CDR1 as SGHAT and CDR2 as FQNNGV. V was shortened by 0 bases and J by 3 bases, with 11 bases between the two germline ends. CDR3 length: 15 amino acids. The CDR3 DNA is TGTGCCAGCAGCTTAGAGGGGACATCTGAAGAGACCCAGTACTTC. This gives the protein CASSLEGTSEETQYF.

The rearrangement joins TRBV28 to TRBJ2-7; 11 positions match TRBD2. Germline V gives CDR1 MDHEN, CDR2 SYDVKM. The CDR3 totals 14 residues. Trimming took 6 bases from V and 2 from J; bases not matched to a gene: 3. The chain's CDR3 is CASRETSGTYEQYF. CDR3 DNA sequence: TGTGCCAGCAGGGAGACTAGCGGGACCTACGAGCAGTACTTC.

The rearrangement uses TRBV14 and TRBJ1-5; 7 nucleotides agree with TRBD1. The germline gives CDR1 SGHDN, CDR2 FVKESK. The J segment lost 4 bases and the V segment lost 0 bases, leaving 3 bases of the junction unmatched. This CDR3 has 15 residues. The CDR3 DNA reads TGTGCCAGCAGCCAAGACCCCAGGGGGAATCAGCCCCAGCATTTT. Encoded protein: CASSQDPRGNQPQHF.

The chain carries TRBV4-3 and TRBJ1-2; no reliable D call. The CDR3 totals 14 residues. CDR1 is LGHNA and CDR2 is YSLEER in the germline V gene. V was trimmed by 3 bases and J by 4 bases, leaving 12 bases between them. CDR3 loop: CASSQGGRVYGYTF. In DNA form, the CDR3 reads TGCGCCAGCAGCCAGGGAGGTCGTGTCTATGGCTACACCTTC.

The rearrangement uses TRBV19 and TRBJ2-2; no reliable D call. The V gene lost 0 bases and the J gene lost 7 bases, with 15 bases spanning the gap. The germline V gene has CDR1 LNHDA and CDR2 SQIVND (reference sequence). The CDR3 is made up of 16 amino acids. CDR3 nucleotides: TGTGCCAGTAGTATAGACCGCGGACGCGGTATCGGGGAGCTGTTTTTT. Translating it yields CASSIDRGRGIGELFF.

V usage is TRBV6-5 and J usage is TRBJ1-2, with D perhaps matching TRBD1 (6 bases). The CDR3 has 16 residues. From germline, CDR1 is MNHEY and CDR2 SVGAGI. Trimming removed 2 bases at V and 8 bases at J, with 21 bases between. This CDR3 reads CASSYRGPTGYSGYTF. CDR3 bases: TGTGCCAGCAGTTACCGCGGACCCACAGGGTACAGCGGCTACACCTTC.

The chain is built from TRBV6-7 and TRBJ2-7; D unresolved. TRBV6-7 is designated an ORF whose function remains uncertain. CDR3 length: 14 amino acids. V lost 8 bases to trimming and J lost 1 base, with 15 bases between them. The CDR3 sequence: CASQRTEWSYEQYF. The CDR3 region has the DNA TGTGCCAGCCAAAGGACGGAGTGGTCCTACGAGCAGTACTTC.

V usage is TRBV13 and J usage is TRBJ2-2; 13 nucleotides agree with TRBD2. The J segment lost 5 bases and the V segment lost 4 bases, leaving 10 bases of the junction unmatched. The germline V gene has CDR1 PRHDT and CDR2 FYEKMQ (reference sequence). CDR3 length equals 18 residues. In nucleotides, the CDR3 is TGTGCCAGCAGCTCGGGACTAGCGGGATGGGGGATGACCGGGGAGCTGTTTTTT. Translation gives CASSSGLAGWGMTGELFF.

Notes on this clone: A much larger clone lies one base from this, so it may be a read error. The same CDR3 can be traced to other DNA sequences in this sample. This rearrangement joins TRBV13 to TRBJ2-7; D remains ambiguous. The germline V and J ends were trimmed by 0 bases and 1 base, with 1 base remaining between them. The CDR3 loop spans 12 amino acids. Germline V gene lookup returns CDR1 PRHDT and CDR2 FYEKMQ (reference sequence). CDR3 bases: TGTGCCAGCAGCTTAGGATCCTACGAGCAGTACTTC. This translates into CASSLGSYEQYF.

The chain has TRBV27 and TRBJ2-7; D is possibly TRBD1 or TRBD2 (5 bases each). The CDR3 has 14 amino acids. The germline gives CDR1 MNHEY, CDR2 SMNVEV (reference sequence). V lost 3 bases and J lost 3, with 12 bases in between. DNA of the CDR3: TGTGCCAGCAGTTTCTCCCTGGGGGACTACGAGCAGTACTTC. Residues: CASSFSLGDYEQYF.

Notes on this clone: Additional DNA sequences in this sample encode the identical CDR3. The V and J genes are TRBV9 and TRBJ1-1, with D possibly matching TRBD1 (5 bases). The CDR3 consists of 11 residues. Between the trimmed V and J ends, which lost 4 bases and 5 bases, there was a span of 6 bases. Germline V gene data show CDR1 as SGDLS and CDR2 as YYNGEE. This CDR3 is CASSPGTEAFF. In nucleotides, the CDR3 is TGTGCCAGCAGCCCAGGGACTGAAGCTTTCTTT.

This clone was seen a single time. This chain connects TRBV11-3 to TRBJ2-2, with 9 bases aligning to TRBD2. The CDR3 is 16 residues long. After removal of 1 base from V and 7 bases from J, the junction contained 7 bases not matched to a gene. The germline gives CDR1 SGHNT, CDR2 YENEEA. CDR3 in amino acids: CASSLAVAGASGELFF. The CDR3 DNA is TGTGCCAGCAGCTTAGCTGTAGCGGGAGCTAGCGGGGAGCTGTTTTTT.

The chain has TRBV7-6 and TRBJ2-7; 10 nucleotides match TRBD2. Germline V gene sequence: CDR1 SGHVS, CDR2 FNYEAQ. The CDR3 covers 16 residues. The junction had 7 bases not matched to a gene; V was cut back by 5 bases and J by 0 bases. The CDR3 coding sequence is TGTGCCAGCAGCCTAATGCTAGCGGGAGCCTCCTACGAGCAGTACTTC. Residues: CASSLMLAGASYEQYF.

This rearrangement joins TRBV5-6 to TRBJ1-3, with a weak D call TRBD1 (5 bases). CDR1 is SGHDT and CDR2 is YYEEEE in the germline V gene. The CDR3 consists of 13 residues. V was trimmed by 4 bases and J by 2 bases, leaving 7 bases between them. In DNA form, the CDR3 reads TGTGCCAGCAGCGGGGGTGCTGGAAACACCATATATTTT. Protein product: CASSGGAGNTIYF.

V usage is TRBV4-2 and J usage is TRBJ1-1; TRBD1 aligns across 7 bases. V shed 5 bases, J shed 2 bases, and the junction held 5 bases outside the gene matches. The germline V gene has CDR1 LGHNA and CDR2 YNFKEQ. CDR3 length: 14 amino acids. The CDR3 loop reads CASSARGRNTEAFF. The CDR3 DNA is TGTGCCAGCAGCGCGAGGGGGCGCAACACTGAAGCTTTCTTT.